The 13 T cell receptor beta chains below were found in one sample sequenced in a study of T-cell reconstitution after alpha-beta-depleted transplantation in children. Molecular barcoding with unique molecular identifiers was used for the TCRbeta library. TCRdb used MiXCR to reprocess the PCR reads, holding one entry per CDR3 protein. The sample shows about 900,000 distinct CDR3 sequences, about 29% of them seen only once. The specimen comprised PBMCs, mostly from graft donor cells, sampled 360 days after TCRalphabeta/CD19-depleted stem cell transplant. The receptor set was obtained from a boy under three years old who had a stem cell transplant for SCID, so the T cells may come from the graft donor.

This clonotype has a handful of counts. The rearrangement joins TRBV6-5 to TRBJ2-7; 7 bases are a match to TRBD2. V was clipped by 0 bases and J by 3 bases; unmatched bases: 8. This CDR3 is built from 16 residues. The germline CDR1 and CDR2 sequences are MNHEY and SVGAGI. The CDR3 protein is CASSYSRGGPYYEQYF. CDR3 nucleotides: TGTGCCAGCAGTTACTCGAGGGGAGGGCCCTACTACGAGCAGTACTTC.

Written as DNA, the CDR3 is TGTGCCACCAGCAGAGATCCATACGGTCAGAACACCGGGGAGCTGTTTTTT. Translation gives CATSRDPYGQNTGELFF. The genes are TRBV15 and TRBJ2-2; D ambiguous. Trimming stripped 0 bases from V and 1 base from J, with 12 bases between. From germline, CDR1 is LNHNV and CDR2 YYDKDF (reference sequence). This CDR3 is built from 17 residues.

In its sample, this clonotype was seen once. The chain has TRBV11-2 and TRBJ2-1, with 10 bases lining up with TRBD2. The CDR3 is made up of 16 amino acids. After removal of 4 bases from V and 2 bases from J, the junction contained 5 bases not matched to a gene. Germline V lookup: CDR1 SGHAT, CDR2 FQNNGV. CDR3 bases: TGTGCCAGCAGCTCCTCACTAGCGGGGACCTACAATGAGCAGTTCTTC. Amino acids: CASSSSLAGTYNEQFF.

This clonotype was counted a few times. The chain is built from TRBV6-2 or TRBV6-3 and TRBJ1-4, with TRBD1 matching 7 bases. The CDR3 runs 13 residues. The J segment lost 8 bases and the V segment lost 8 bases, leaving 8 bases of the junction unmatched. The germline V gene has CDR1 MNHEY and CDR2 SVGEGT. The CDR3 sequence is CASRQGGWEKLFF. CDR3 nucleotides: TGTGCCAGCCGACAGGGAGGTTGGGAAAAACTGTTTTTT.

This clonotype was seen more than once but under ten times. This rearrangement joins TRBV4-1 to TRBJ2-7, with 10 bases that match TRBD2. This CDR3 has 16 amino acids. The J segment lost 3 bases and the V segment lost 1 base, leaving 6 bases of the junction unmatched. Germline-derived CDR1 and CDR2 are MGHRA and YSYEKL. DNA for the CDR3: TGCGCCAGCAGCCAAGTACCGGGACTAGCGCACTACGAGCAGTACTTC. Translated, it gives CASSQVPGLAHYEQYF.

The genes are TRBV21-1 and TRBJ2-7; TRBD1, the table's D call, lacks a check against the DNA. TRBV21-1 is assigned pseudogene status. The CDR3 consists of 13 residues. CDR3 in amino acids: CASPGQSSYEQYF. The DNA of the CDR3 is TGTGCCAGCCCGGGACAGAGCTCCTACGAGCAGTACTTC.

The chain joins TRBV27 to TRBJ2-5, with D perhaps TRBD1 (6 bases). Trimming shortened V by 0 bases and J by 1 base, and 9 bases separated the two germline ends. Germline V gene sequence: CDR1 MNHEY, CDR2 SMNVEV (reference sequence). The CDR3 has 15 residues. CDR3 bases: TGTGCCAGCAGTTTATCCCAGGGGCCCCAAGAGACCCAGTACTTC. It translates to CASSLSQGPQETQYF.

The rearrangement uses TRBV7-6 and TRBJ2-3; 8 bases line up with TRBD2. The CDR3 is 16 residues long. With 5 bases clipped from V and 6 bases from J, the junction kept 13 bases outside the gene matches. Germline assignment: CDR1 SGHVS and CDR2 FNYEAQ. The CDR3 loop reads CASSLPRAGGRDTQYF. The CDR3 DNA follows: TGTGCCAGCAGCCTGCCCCGGGCGGGGGGCAGGGATACGCAGTATTTT.

A few counts support this clonotype. The gene calls are TRBV10-3 and TRBJ2-3; D possibly corresponds to TRBD2 (5 bases). The CDR3 is 14 residues long. CDR1 is ENHRY and CDR2 is SYGVKD in the germline V gene. V lost 11 bases to trimming and J lost 0 bases, with 15 bases between them. CDR3 region: CAASDGVSTDTQYF. The CDR3 nucleotides read TGTGCCGCCTCCGACGGGGTCAGCACAGATACGCAGTATTTT.

The CDR3 region is CASSRQSSTDTQYF. CDR3 nucleotides: TGCGCCAGCAGCAGGCAGTCTAGCACAGATACGCAGTATTTT. The genes are TRBV5-1 and TRBJ2-3; no reliable D call. V shed 4 bases and J shed 0 bases, with 9 bases lying between them. Germline V gene sequence: CDR1 SGHRS, CDR2 YFSETQ. The CDR3 sequence is 14 residues long.

The chain is built from TRBV7-9 and TRBJ2-5; either TRBD1 or TRBD2 may supply D (5 bases each). CDR3 length: 15 amino acids. With 5 bases removed from V and 1 base from J, the gap between germline ends came to 14 bases. The germline CDR1 and CDR2 sequences are SEHNR and FQNEAQ (reference sequence). The CDR3 loop is CASSHQGPTQETQYF. The CDR3 DNA reads as TGTGCCAGCAGCCACCAGGGACCGACCCAAGAGACCCAGTACTTC.

The V and J genes are TRBV7-9 and TRBJ2-5; D call uncertain. CDR1 and CDR2 (germline): SEHNR, FQNEAQ (reference sequence). The V end was cut by 1 base, the J end by 0 bases, with 6 bases between. The CDR3 sequence is 14 residues long. Written as DNA, the CDR3 is TGTGCCAGCAGCTTAGAGACGAACCAAGAGACCCAGTACTTC. Amino acids: CASSLETNQETQYF. The complete variable domain, with remaining parts taken from reference TRBV7-9 and TRBJ2-5, reads DTGVSQNPRHKITKRGQNVTFRCDPISEHNRLYWYRQTLGQGPEFLTYFQNEAQLEKSRLLSDRFSAERPKGSFSTLEIQRTEQGDSAMYLCASSLETNQETQYFGPGTRLLVL.

In this sample, this clonotype turned up many times. V is TRBV28 and J is TRBJ2-1, with 9 bases that match TRBD1. The CDR3 is 15 amino acids. Germline CDR1 and CDR2: MDHEN and SYDVKM. V gave up 3 bases and J gave up 9 bases; unmatched junction bases: 9. CDR3 residues: CASSFEGTGYPEQFF. The DNA for the CDR3 is TGTGCCAGCAGTTTTGAAGGGACAGGGTACCCTGAGCAGTTCTTC.